This is a list of T cell receptor beta chains from one sample in a study of T cell changes during pregnancy in multiple sclerosis. Here immunoSEQ multiplex PCR was the method, and the copy in TCRdb shows in-frame clones only, minus some. The sample has some 48,000 clones; 85% to 95% are singletons. Sample: CD8+ T cells from peripheral blood mononuclear cells, taken in the first trimester of pregnancy. The receptors originated from a female donor with multiple sclerosis, enrolled in a pregnancy study. Both conserved end residues are trimmed from each CDR3. Clone size appears in some rows only: once, few, many, or a class for an expanded clone.

V	J	size	CDR3
TRBV6-1	TRBJ2-7	NA	ASSEVLQGAYEQY
TRBV27	TRBJ2-2	NA	ASRSRETGELF
TRBV7-3	TRBJ2-7	NA	ASSTRQGHEQY
TRBV15	TRBJ2-5	NA	ATSREVRFQETQY
TRBV5-1	TRBJ2-2	NA	ASSLGTVNTGELF
TRBV27	TRBJ2-5	NA	ASSNRGRYRGETQY
TRBV6-6	TRBJ2-3	NA	ASSYADSSDTQY
TRBV29-1	TRBJ2-7	NA	SVPGQDAGYEQY
TRBV5-1	TRBJ2-3	once	ASSRDTGITDTQY
TRBV5-1	TRBJ1-1	NA	ASSSAGRNTEAF
TRBV7-9	TRBJ2-3	NA	ASSFRGSPDTQY
TRBV19	TRBJ1-1	NA	ASLQGSGTEAF
TRBV5-6	TRBJ1-2	NA	ASSLDLQGPYGYT
TRBV5-4	TRBJ1-3	once	ASSEDRGPGNTIY
TRBV19	TRBJ2-2	NA	ATEAGAAGELF
TRBV6-1	TRBJ2-1	NA	ATSPLANEQF
TRBV25-1	TRBJ2-5	NA	ASSEGLGTSGQETQY
TRBV4-1	TRBJ1-1	NA	ASSQRQGNTEAF
TRBV27	TRBJ2-7	NA	ASSLRGGLGEQY
TRBV5-4	TRBJ2-5	once	ASSLASLSAGY
TRBV11-2	TRBJ1-2	NA	ASSSRWAWVYT
TRBV29-1	TRBJ2-7	NA	SATSGVSYEQY
TRBV9	TRBJ1-1	NA	ASSVTGYLDTEAF
TRBV27	TRBJ2-5	NA	ASSLSMTGWAQETQY
TRBV11-2	TRBJ2-1	NA	ASIPPGRELGWYNEQF
TRBV13	TRBJ1-2	NA	ASSVGGQGAFNYGYT
TRBV27	TRBJ1-2	NA	ASSHGQNYGYT
TRBV27	TRBJ1-2	NA	ASSRGGDYGYT
TRBV15	TRBJ2-7	NA	ATSRAGFQY
TRBV27	TRBJ2-7	NA	ASSLPAGGPIYEQY
TRBV19	TRBJ2-7	NA	ASSITSGSYEQY
TRBV27	TRBJ2-7	NA	ASSYGQVYEQY
TRBV29-1	TRBJ2-1	NA	SVDPMAGVLNEQF
TRBV5-5	TRBJ2-7	NA	ASSLSGRSGTYEQY
TRBV10-3	TRBJ1-3	NA	AIRRTGGGSGNTIY
TRBV7-9	TRBJ2-7	NA	ASSWGSGSSYEQY
TRBV7-6	TRBJ2-7	once	ASSLELAGVEQY
TRBV30	TRBJ1-2	NA	AWSAGNYGYT
TRBV6-5	TRBJ1-6	NA	ASMSGGSPLH
TRBV9	TRBJ2-7	NA	ASSEDGFGAYEQY
TRBV7-9	TRBJ2-3	NA	ASSPLLRSSSTDTQY
TRBV19	TRBJ2-7	NA	ASSMGLAGSYEQY
TRBV7-6	TRBJ2-1	NA	ASSLARWGDLYNEQF
TRBV7-6	TRBJ2-1	NA	ASSLVRTRDEQF
TRBV7-2	TRBJ2-3	NA	ASSLELAGVTDTQY
TRBV2	TRBJ2-7	NA	ASSGGAVSSYEQY
TRBV19	TRBJ1-5	NA	ASTPSGIRDRRNQPQH
TRBV19	TRBJ1-2	NA	ASSISGANYGYT
TRBV4-2	TRBJ2-7	many	ASSQEAGTGSYEQY
TRBV29-1	TRBJ1-2	once	SAYWRDDYGYT
TRBV28	TRBJ2-2	NA	ASSLPGEGTGELF
TRBV28	TRBJ1-5	NA	ASRDLQGAGQPQH
TRBV9	TRBJ2-7	NA	ASSGGGVSYEQY